This T cell receptor (beta chain) originates from a study of radiation and T cells in renal cell carcinoma. Study context: Nephrectomy followed 15 Gy stereotactic body radiation by 4 weeks.

Using immunoSEQ multiplex PCR, the repertoire was profiled, and TCRdb retains in-frame clones only, with some absent. The sample contains roughly 120,000 clones, roughly 80% of which appear only once. Germline V CDR1 and CDR2: MGHRA, YSYEKL. With 0 bases removed from V and 4 bases from J, the gap between germline ends came to 9 bases. The length of the CDR3 is 14 residues. Noted time point: baseline pretreatment blood. The treatment denotes: 15 Gy SBRT to primary tumor, nephrectomy 4 weeks later. Clear cell pathology was present in this patient's renal cell carcinoma. Overall study results and limits: From baseline, blood top tumor clonotypes peaked at 2 weeks post-radiation. Pretreatment tumor biopsies were lacking, so baseline clonotypes are unknown.

With regard to this clone: The antigen is unknown.

The receptor comes from an older woman with renal cell carcinoma. The specimen comprised blood, sampled from a patient whose treatment included radiotherapy and nephrectomy. The chain combines TRBV4-1 with TRBJ1-2, with a weak D call TRBD1 (5 bases). The chain's CDR3 is CASSQEWGSYGYTF. The CDR3 DNA is TGCGCCAGCAGCCAAGAATGGGGGAGCTATGGCTACACCTTC.